These T cell receptor beta chains were read from a single sample in a study of vaccination effects on CD4 cells after COVID-19. Antigen specificity for these receptors is unknown. The repertoire was sequenced with immunoSEQ multiplex PCR; TCRdb's copy has only in-frame clones and lacks some. The sample carries roughly 30,000 clones, approximately 71% recorded once. The starting material was CD4+ T cells from PBMCs cultured with HCoV-NL63 spike peptides, obtained after COVID-19 vaccination. These receptors all stem from a human donor who received a COVID-19 vaccine. Both conserved end residues are part of each CDR3. A D gene is named only where the DNA matches it firmly. Size is omitted from some rows. Given values are once, few, many or a class for expanded clones.

>TRBV19|NA|TRBD1|TRBJ2-2
TGTGCCAGTAGGAGGGACAGGGCGAACACCGGGGAGCTGTTTTTT
CASRRDRANTGELFF
>TRBV6-5|NA|NA|TRBJ1-2
TGTGCCAGCAGTTCCCTTGACTATGGCTACACCTTC
CASSSLDYGYTF
>TRBV6-6|NA|NA|TRBJ2-7
TGTGCCAGCAGTTACTCGTTGGGGGGTCCCTACGAGCAGTACTTC
CASSYSLGGPYEQYF
>TRBV18|NA|NA|TRBJ2-1
TGTGCCAGCTCCCCCCAGGGGCTTCTCAATGAGCAGTTCTTC
CASSPQGLLNEQFF
>TRBV18|few|NA|TRBJ1-5
TGTGCCAGCTCACCAGGGGGCGACCAGCCCCAGCATTTT
CASSPGGDQPQHF
>TRBV3-1/TRBV3-2|NA|TRBD2|TRBJ2-7
TGTGCCAGCAGCAAGACACTAGCGATGATTTACGAGCAGTACTTC
CASSKTLAMIYEQYF
>TRBV4-1|few|TRBD2|TRBJ2-7
TGCGCCAGCAGCCTCTACCCTAGCGGGGGCAGCTCCTACGAGCAGTACTTC
CASSLYPSGGSSYEQYF
>TRBV9|few|TRBD1|TRBJ1-4
TGTGCCAGCAGCGTGACAGGGGGCCGGAGCGGAGAAAAACTGTTTTTT
CASSVTGGRSGEKLFF
>TRBV4-1|NA|NA|TRBJ2-3
TGCGCCAGCACGACCCCGGGCACAGATACGCAGTATTTT
CASTTPGTDTQYF
>TRBV27|few|TRBD1|TRBJ2-3
TGTGCCAGCAGCTGGGACAGAGACACAGATACGCAGTATTTT
CASSWDRDTDTQYF
>TRBV29-1|NA|NA|TRBJ1-1
TGCAGCGTCGCCGATAGCCGTAGACAGACGATAAACACTGAAGCTTTCTTT
CSVADSRRQTINTEAFF
>TRBV5-5|NA|TRBD2|TRBJ2-7
TGTGCCAGCAGCTACCACGGGACTAGCGGTGCCTACGAGCAGTACTTC
CASSYHGTSGAYEQYF
>TRBV7-2|NA|TRBD2|TRBJ2-5
TGTGCCAGCAGCACATCCCGGACTAGCGGGGTAAAAGAGACCCAGTACTTC
CASSTSRTSGVKETQYF
>TRBV12-3/TRBV12-4|few|NA|TRBJ1-5
TGTGCCAGCAGGGTCAGGAGTAATCAGCCCCAGCATTTT
CASRVRSNQPQHF
>TRBV9|NA|TRBD2|TRBJ2-7
TGTGCCAGCAGCGGGGCAGGCCAAAGCGGGAGGGCCTACGAGCAGTACTTC
CASSGAGQSGRAYEQYF
>TRBV7-9|NA|TRBD1|TRBJ2-1
TGTGCCAGCAGCGTAACCCGGGACAGGGGTTTCAATGAGCAGTTCTTC
CASSVTRDRGFNEQFF
>TRBV19|NA|NA|TRBJ2-4
TGTGCCAGTAGTATTCGGCAGGAGAAAGCCAAAAACATTCAGTACTTC
CASSIRQEKAKNIQYF
>TRBV29-1|NA|NA|TRBJ2-1
TGCAGCGTTGATAAGGGTAAATCCAATGAGCAGTTCTTC
CSVDKGKSNEQFF
>TRBV18|NA|TRBD2|TRBJ2-7
TGTGCCAGCGGACGGACTCGGGAGGCGGTAGCCTACGAGCAGTACTTC
CASGRTREAVAYEQYF
>TRBV3-1/TRBV3-2|NA|NA|TRBJ1-1
TGTGCCAGCAGCCAAGGAGCAGGGGTTGAAGCTTTCTTT
CASSQGAGVEAFF
>TRBV10-1|NA|TRBD2|TRBJ2-5
TGCGCCAGCAGTGAGAGCCTAGCGGGTGAAGAGACCCAGTACTTC
CASSESLAGEETQYF
>TRBV7-9|NA|NA|TRBJ2-1
TGTGCCAGCAGCTTATCTTGGGGCAATGAGCAGTTCTTC
CASSLSWGNEQFF
>TRBV5-1|NA|NA|TRBJ1-5
TGCGCCAGCAGCTTTACGGGGGGGGGCAATCAGCCCCAGCATTTT
CASSFTGGGNQPQHF
>TRBV5-4|NA|NA|TRBJ1-1
TGTGCCAGCAGCTTGCTCCGTTTACGGGACCTGAACACTGAAGCTTTCTTT
CASSLLRLRDLNTEAFF
>TRBV19|NA|TRBD1|TRBJ2-1
TGTGCCACAGTCTCCTCGACAGGGTGGCCCTACAATGAGCAGTTCTTC
CATVSSTGWPYNEQFF